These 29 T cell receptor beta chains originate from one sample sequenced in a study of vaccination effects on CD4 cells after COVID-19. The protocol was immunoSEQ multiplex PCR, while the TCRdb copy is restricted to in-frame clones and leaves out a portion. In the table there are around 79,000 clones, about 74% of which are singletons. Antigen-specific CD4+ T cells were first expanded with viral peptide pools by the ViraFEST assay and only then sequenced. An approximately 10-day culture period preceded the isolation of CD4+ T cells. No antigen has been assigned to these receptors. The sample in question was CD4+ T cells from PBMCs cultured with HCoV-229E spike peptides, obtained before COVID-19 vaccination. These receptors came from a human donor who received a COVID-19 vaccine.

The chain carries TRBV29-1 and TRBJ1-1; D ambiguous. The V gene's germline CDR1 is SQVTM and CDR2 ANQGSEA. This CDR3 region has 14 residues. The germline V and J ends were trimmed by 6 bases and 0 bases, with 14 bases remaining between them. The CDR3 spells CSVFKPGLNTEAFF. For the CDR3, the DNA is TGCAGCGTATTTAAACCGGGCTTGAACACTGAAGCTTTCTTT.

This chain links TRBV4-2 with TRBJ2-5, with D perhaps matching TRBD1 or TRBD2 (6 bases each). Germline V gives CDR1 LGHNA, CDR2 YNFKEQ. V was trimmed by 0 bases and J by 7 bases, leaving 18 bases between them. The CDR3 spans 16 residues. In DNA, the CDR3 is TGTGCCAGCAGCCAAGAAGGGACTGGGGGGCGTGGGACCCAGTACTTC. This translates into CASSQEGTGGRGTQYF.

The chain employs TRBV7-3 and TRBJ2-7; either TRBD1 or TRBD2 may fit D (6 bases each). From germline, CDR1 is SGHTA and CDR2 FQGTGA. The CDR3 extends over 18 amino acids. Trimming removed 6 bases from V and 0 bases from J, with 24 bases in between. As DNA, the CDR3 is TGTGCCAGCAGGGGGGGCCAAGGCTGTCCGGCGAGCTCCTACGAGCAGTACGTC. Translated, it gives CASRGGQGCPASSYEQYV.

Written as DNA, the CDR3 is TGTGCCAGCAGTGAGTTTGACAGGGGGATCAGTGAGCAGTTCTTC. It yields the protein CASSEFDRGISEQFF. The V call is TRBV25-1, the J call TRBJ2-1; 9 bases map to TRBD1. CDR3 length equals 15 residues. Germline V gene lookup returns CDR1 MGHDK and CDR2 SYGVNS. The V and J ends lost 3 bases and 9 bases, in that order; junction bases with no gene match: 9.

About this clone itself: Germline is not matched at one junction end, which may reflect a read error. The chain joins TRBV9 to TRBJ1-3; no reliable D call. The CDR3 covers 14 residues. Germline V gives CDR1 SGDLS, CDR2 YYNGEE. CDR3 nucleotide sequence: TGTGCCGGCAGCGTAGTGGGATCTGGAAACACCATATATTTT. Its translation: CAGSVVGSGNTIYF.

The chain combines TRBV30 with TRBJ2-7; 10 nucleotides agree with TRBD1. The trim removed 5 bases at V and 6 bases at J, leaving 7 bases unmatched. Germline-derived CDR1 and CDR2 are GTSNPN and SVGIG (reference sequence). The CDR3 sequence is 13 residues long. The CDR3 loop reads CAWSRQGAGEQYV. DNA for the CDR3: TGTGCCTGGTCCCGACAGGGGGCAGGCGAGCAGTACGTC.

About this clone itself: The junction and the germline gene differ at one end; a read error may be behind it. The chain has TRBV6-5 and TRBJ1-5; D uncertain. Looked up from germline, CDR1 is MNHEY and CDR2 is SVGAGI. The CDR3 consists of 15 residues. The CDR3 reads CASSDSGRGNQPQHF. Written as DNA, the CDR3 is TGTGCCAGCAGTGACTCGGGTAGAGGCAATCAGCCCCAGCATTTT.

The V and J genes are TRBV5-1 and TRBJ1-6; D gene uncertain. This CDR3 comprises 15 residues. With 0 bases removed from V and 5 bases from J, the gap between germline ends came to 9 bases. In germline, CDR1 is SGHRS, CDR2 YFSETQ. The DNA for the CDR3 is TGCGCCAGCAGCTTGGCCTCAGAGGATAATTCACCCCTCCACTTT. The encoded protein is CASSLASEDNSPLHF. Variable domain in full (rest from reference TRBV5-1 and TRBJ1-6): KAGVTQTPRYLIKTRGQQVTLSCSPISGHRSVSWYQQTPGQGLQFLFEYFSETQRNKGNFPGRFSGRQFSNSRSEMNVSTLELGDSALYLCASSLASEDNSPLHFGNGTRLTVT.

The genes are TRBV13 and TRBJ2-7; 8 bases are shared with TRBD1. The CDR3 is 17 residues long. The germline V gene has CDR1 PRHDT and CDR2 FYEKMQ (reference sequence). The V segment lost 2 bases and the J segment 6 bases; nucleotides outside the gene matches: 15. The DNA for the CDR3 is TGTGCCAGCAGCTTACAAACGGACAGGGTTCTTGATGGCGAGCAGTACGTC. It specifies CASSLQTDRVLDGEQYV.

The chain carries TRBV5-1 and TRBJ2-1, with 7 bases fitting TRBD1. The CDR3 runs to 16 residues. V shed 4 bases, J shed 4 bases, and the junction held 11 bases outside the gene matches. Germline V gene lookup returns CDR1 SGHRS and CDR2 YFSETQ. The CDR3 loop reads CASSLGQETFYNEQFF. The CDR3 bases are TGCGCCAGCAGCCTCGGACAGGAGACCTTTTACAATGAGCAGTTCTTC.

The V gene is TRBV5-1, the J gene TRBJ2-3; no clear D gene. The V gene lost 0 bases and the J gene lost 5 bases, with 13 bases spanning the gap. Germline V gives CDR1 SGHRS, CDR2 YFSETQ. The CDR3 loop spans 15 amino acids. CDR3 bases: TGCGCCAGCAGCTTGGGATCAAGTTCCCAAGATACGCAGTATTTT. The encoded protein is CASSLGSSSQDTQYF.

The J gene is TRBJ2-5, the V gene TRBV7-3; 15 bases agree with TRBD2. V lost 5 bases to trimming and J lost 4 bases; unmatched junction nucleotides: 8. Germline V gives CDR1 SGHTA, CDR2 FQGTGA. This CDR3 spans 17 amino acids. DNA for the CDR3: TGTGCCAGCAGCAACCCGGGACTAGCGGGGGGCGGAGAGACCCAGTACTTC. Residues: CASSNPGLAGGGETQYF.

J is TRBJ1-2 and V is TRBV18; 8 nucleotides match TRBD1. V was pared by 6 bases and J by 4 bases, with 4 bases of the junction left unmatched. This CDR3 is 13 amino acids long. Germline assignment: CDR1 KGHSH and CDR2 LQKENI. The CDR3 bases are TGTGCCAGCTCGGGGGACAGGCTCTATGGCTACACCTTC. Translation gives CASSGDRLYGYTF.

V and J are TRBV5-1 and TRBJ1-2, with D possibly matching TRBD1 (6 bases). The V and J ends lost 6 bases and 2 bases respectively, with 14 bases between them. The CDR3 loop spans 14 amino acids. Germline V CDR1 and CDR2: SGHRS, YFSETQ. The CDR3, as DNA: TGCGCCAGCAACCCGGGGACAACAAACTATGGCTACACCTTC. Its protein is CASNPGTTNYGYTF.

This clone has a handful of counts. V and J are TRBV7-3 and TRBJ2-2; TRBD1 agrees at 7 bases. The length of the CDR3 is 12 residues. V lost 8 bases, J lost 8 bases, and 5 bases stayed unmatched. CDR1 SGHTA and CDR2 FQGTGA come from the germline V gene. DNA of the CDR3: TGTGCCAGCGGGCCACAGGGGGGGGAGCTGTTTTTT. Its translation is CASGPQGGELFF.

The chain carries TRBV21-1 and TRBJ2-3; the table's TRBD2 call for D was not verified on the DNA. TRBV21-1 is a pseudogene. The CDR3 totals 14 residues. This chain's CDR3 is CASSKKIRADTQYF. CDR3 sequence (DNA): TGTGCCAGCAGCAAAAAGATTCGGGCAGATACGCAGTATTTT.

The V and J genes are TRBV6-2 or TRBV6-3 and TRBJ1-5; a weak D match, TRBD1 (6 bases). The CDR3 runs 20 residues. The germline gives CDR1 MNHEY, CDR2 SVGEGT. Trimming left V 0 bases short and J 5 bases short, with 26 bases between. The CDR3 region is CASSYSSGTQINLVDQPQHF. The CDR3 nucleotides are TGTGCCAGCAGTTACTCGTCCGGGACACAGATCAATCTAGTCGATCAGCCCCAGCATTTT.

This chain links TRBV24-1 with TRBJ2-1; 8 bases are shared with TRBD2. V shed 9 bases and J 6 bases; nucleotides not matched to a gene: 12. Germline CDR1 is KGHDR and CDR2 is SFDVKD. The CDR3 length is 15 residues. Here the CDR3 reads CATSPERGRTNEQFF. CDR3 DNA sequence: TGTGCCACCTCCCCGGAGCGGGGGCGCACCAATGAGCAGTTCTTC.

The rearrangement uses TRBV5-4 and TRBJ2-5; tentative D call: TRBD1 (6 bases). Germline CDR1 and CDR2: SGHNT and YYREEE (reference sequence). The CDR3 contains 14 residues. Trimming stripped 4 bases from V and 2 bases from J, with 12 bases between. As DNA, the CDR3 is TGTGCCAGCAGCACCTCGACAGGACAAGAGACCCAGTACTTC. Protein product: CASSTSTGQETQYF.

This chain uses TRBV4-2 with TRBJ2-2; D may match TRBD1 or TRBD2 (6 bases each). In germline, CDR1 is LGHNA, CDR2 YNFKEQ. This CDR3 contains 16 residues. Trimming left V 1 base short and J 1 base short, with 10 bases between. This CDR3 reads CASSQARGVNTGELFF. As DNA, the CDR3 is TGTGCCAGCAGCCAAGCGAGGGGGGTGAACACCGGGGAGCTGTTTTTT.

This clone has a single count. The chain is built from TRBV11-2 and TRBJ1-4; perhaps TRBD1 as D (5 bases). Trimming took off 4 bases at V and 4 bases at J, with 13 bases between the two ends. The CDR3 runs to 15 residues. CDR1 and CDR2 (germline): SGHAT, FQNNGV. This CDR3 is CASSSGTGYNEKLFF. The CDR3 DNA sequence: TGTGCCAGCAGCTCTGGCACAGGATATAATGAAAAACTGTTTTTT.

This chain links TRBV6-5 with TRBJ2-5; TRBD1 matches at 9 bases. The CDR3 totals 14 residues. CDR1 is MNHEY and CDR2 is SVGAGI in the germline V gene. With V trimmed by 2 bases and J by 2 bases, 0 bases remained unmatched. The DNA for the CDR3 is TGTGCCAGCAGTTACGACAGGGGGCAAGAGACCCAGTACTTC. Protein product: CASSYDRGQETQYF.

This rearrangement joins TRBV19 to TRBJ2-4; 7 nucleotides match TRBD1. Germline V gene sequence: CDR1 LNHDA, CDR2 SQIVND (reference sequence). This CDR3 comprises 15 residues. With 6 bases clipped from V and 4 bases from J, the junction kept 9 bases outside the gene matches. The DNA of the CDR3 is TGTGCCAGTAGCCTCTCAGGGGACAGAAAAAACATTCAGTACTTC. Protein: CASSLSGDRKNIQYF.

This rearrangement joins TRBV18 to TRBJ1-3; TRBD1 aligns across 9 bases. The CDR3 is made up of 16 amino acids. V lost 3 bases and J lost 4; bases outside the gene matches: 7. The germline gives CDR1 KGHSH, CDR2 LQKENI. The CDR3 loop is CASSPLDRGPGNTIYF. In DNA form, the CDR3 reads TGTGCCAGCTCACCGCTGGACAGGGGCCCGGGAAACACCATATATTTT.

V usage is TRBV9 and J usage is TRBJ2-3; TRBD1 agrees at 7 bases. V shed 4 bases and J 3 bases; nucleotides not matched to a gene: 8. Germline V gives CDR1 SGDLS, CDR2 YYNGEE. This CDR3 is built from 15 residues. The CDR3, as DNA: TGTGCCAGCAGCCCCGGACAGGTTGGGACAGATACGCAGTATTTT. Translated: CASSPGQVGTDTQYF.

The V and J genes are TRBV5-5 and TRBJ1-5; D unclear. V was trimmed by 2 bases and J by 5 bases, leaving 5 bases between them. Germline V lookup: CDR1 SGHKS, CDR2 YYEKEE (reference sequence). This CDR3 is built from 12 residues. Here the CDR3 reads CASSLLDQPQHF. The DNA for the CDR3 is TGTGCCAGCAGCTTACTAGATCAGCCCCAGCATTTT.

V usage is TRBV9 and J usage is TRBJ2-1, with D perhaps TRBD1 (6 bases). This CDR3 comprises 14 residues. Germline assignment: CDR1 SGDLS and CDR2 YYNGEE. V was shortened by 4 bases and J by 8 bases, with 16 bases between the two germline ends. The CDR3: CASSPTNRADEQFF. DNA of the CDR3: TGTGCCAGCAGCCCCACCAACAGGGCGGATGAGCAGTTCTTC. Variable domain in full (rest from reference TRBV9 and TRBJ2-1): DSGVTQTPKHLITATGQRVTLRCSPRSGDLSVYWYQQSLDQGLQFLIQYYNGEERAKGNILERFSAQQFPDLHSELNLSSLELGDSALYFCASSPTNRADEQFFGPGTRLTVL.

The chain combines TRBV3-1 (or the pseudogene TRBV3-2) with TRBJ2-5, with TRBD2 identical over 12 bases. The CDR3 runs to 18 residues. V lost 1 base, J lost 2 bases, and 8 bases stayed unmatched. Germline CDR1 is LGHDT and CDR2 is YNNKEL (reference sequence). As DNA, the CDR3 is TGTGCCAGCAGCCAAGGTCTCCTAGCGGGGGGGAGTCAAGAGACCCAGTACTTC. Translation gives CASSQGLLAGGSQETQYF.

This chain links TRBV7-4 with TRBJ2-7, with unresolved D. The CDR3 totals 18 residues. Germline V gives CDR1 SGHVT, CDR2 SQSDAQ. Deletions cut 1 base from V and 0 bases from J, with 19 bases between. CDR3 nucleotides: TGTGCCAGCAGCTTAGTCCGTTCCCACACACCTAGCTCCTACGAGCAGTACGTC. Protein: CASSLVRSHTPSSYEQYV.